This entry is about one T cell receptor beta chain. Only a few counts were recorded for this clonotype. Its antigen has not been determined. Base quality data are lacking; no much larger clone is found one base away. The library was built by means of RT-PCR. The instrument given in TCRdb is Illumina HiSeq 2500. TCRdb handled the public reads itself, with Q25 trimming in fastp and clone calling in MiXCR, and kept productive beta chains. A single entry per CDR3 protein holds the most common genes and DNA from its merged rows. This sample gives roughly 630,000 distinct CDR3 sequences in total; approximately 15% of them show up just once. Jointly, the top ten make up 7.5% to 8% of the sample. Spanning cysteine to phenylalanine, the CDR3 consists of 13 amino acids. Just the 39-base CDR3 DNA is kept, in frame starting at base 1. V is pared back by 0 bases and J by 5 bases, with 10 bases lying between the germline termini. Via the germline V gene (reference sequence), CDR1 is GTSNPN and CDR2 SVGIG.

This record comes from a study of response to subunit inactivated influenza vaccine (dated by TCRdb to 2017 to 2018). Describing the broader study: The study used deep quantitative T cell receptor repertoire profiling to track responses to a trivalent subunit inactivated influenza vaccine. What the research found in general, with its limitations: The authors proposed that each seasonal influenza vaccination may bring in only a limited number of new T cells.

Sequenced material: PBMCs from blood, taken 14 to 15 days before vaccination. The clonotype comes from a man aged 50-60 years who received an inactivated influenza vaccine. Donor details come from another sample of the same person, matched by shared clones. The chain uses TRBV30 and TRBJ1-2; TRBD1 is possibly the D segment (6 matching bases). CDR3 sequence: CAWSVGTTYGYTF. The sequenced DNA is TGTGCCTGGAGTGTAGGGACAACTTATGGCTACACCTTC.